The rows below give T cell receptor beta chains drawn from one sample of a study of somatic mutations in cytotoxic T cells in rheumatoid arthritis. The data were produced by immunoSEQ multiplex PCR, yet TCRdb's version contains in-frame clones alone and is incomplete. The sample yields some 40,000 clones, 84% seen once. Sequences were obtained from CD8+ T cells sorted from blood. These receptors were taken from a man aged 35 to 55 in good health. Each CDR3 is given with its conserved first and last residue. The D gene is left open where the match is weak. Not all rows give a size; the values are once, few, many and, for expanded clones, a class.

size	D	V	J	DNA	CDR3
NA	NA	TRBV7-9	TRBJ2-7	TGTGCCAGCAGCGGGCAGGTTGGCGGATCCTACGAGCAGTACTTC	CASSGQVGGSYEQYF
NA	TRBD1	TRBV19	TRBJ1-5	TGTGCCAGTAGTATAGATCCCGGACAGGCAAATCAGCCCCAGCATTTT	CASSIDPGQANQPQHF
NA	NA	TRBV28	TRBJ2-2	TGTGCCAGCAGTTTTCCCGCGAGAGGGGCTTCCAGCACCGGGGAGCTGTTTTTT	CASSFPARGASSTGELFF
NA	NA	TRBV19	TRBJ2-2	TGTGCCAGTAGTATAGTAGCGGACCGGGAGCTGTTTTTT	CASSIVADRELFF
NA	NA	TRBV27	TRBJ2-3	TGTGCCAGCAGCTTTCTGGGGGGCGTGGGCACAGATACGCAGTATTTT	CASSFLGGVGTDTQYF
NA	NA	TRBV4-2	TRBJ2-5	TGTGCCAGCAGCCAAGTAGGTCGGACGAGGGAGACCCAGTACTTC	CASSQVGRTRETQYF
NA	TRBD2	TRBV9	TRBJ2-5	TGTGCCAGCAGCATGACTAGCGGCCAAGAGACCCAGTACTTC	CASSMTSGQETQYF
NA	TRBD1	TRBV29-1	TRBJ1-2	TGCAGCGTTGAAGATCCACAGGGGCCGCCCTATGGCTACACCTTC	CSVEDPQGPPYGYTF
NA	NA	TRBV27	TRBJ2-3	TGTGCCAGCAGTCCGGGACTTATCACAGATACGCAGTATTTT	CASSPGLITDTQYF
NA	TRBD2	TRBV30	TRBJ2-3	TGTGCCTGGATTCCTAGCGGGGGCTACACAGATACGCAGTATTTT	CAWIPSGGYTDTQYF
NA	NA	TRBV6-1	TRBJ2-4	TGTTCGAGCAGTGGGACGGAAAACATTCAGTACTTC	CSSSGTENIQYF
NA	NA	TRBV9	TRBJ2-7	TGTGCCAGCAGCGTAGCCCCCCGGGTTGAGGAGCAGTACTTC	CASSVAPRVEEQYF
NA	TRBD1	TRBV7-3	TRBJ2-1	TGTGCCAGCAGCCTAGGGACAGGGTTCCCCTACAATGAGCAGTTCTTC	CASSLGTGFPYNEQFF
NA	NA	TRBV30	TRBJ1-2	TGTGCCTGGAGTGTAACGCGGAAGACTGATGGCTACACCTTC	CAWSVTRKTDGYTF
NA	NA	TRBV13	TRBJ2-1	TGTGCCAGCAGCTACCGGGGTTCCTACAATGAGCAGTTCTTC	CASSYRGSYNEQFF
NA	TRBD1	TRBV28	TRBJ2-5	TGTGCCAGCAGTTTCGTTGGTTCGGCAGGGGGTACACAAGAGACCCAGTACTTC	CASSFVGSAGGTQETQYF
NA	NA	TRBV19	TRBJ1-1	TGTGCCAGTAGTATGGCCTCGGGTATGAACACTGAAGCTTTCTTT	CASSMASGMNTEAFF
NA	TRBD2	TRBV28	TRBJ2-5	TGTGCCAGCAGGCTTACCGGGACTAGCGGGAGTTTTGGAGAGACCCAGTACTTC	CASRLTGTSGSFGETQYF
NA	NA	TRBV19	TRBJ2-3	TGTGCCAGTAGTCCACGGACAGCTAGCACAGATACGCAGTATTTT	CASSPRTASTDTQYF
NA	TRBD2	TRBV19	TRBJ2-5	TGTGCCAGTAGTATCCGGCGGGAGGATAGTAGGGAGACCCAGTACTTC	CASSIRREDSRETQYF
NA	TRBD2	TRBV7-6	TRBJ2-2	TGTGCCAGCAGCTTAGATCTAGCGGGAGACACCGGGGAGCTGTTTTTT	CASSLDLAGDTGELFF
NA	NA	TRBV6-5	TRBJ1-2	TGTGCCAGCAGTTACCGGGTAAACTATGGCTACACCTTC	CASSYRVNYGYTF
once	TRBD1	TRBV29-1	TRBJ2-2	TGCAGCGTTATGGGACAGAACTCCGGGGAGCTGTTTTTT	CSVMGQNSGELFF
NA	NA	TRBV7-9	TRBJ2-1	TGTGCCAGCAGCTTGGGCACCGGTGAGCAGTTCTTC	CASSLGTGEQFF
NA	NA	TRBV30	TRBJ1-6	TGTGCCTGGAAGGAAGGGGAGGCTTCACCCCTCCACTTT	CAWKEGEASPLHF
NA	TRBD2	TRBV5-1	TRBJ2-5	TGCGCCAGCAGCTTGGGAAGACTAGCGATTCTGGAGACCCAGTACTTC	CASSLGRLAILETQYF
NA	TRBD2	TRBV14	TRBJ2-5	TGTGCCAGCAGCCAAGAGACTGGGCTAGCGGGAGCCTTCCAAGAGACCCAGTACTTC	CASSQETGLAGAFQETQYF
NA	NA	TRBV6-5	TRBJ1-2	TGTGCCAGCACCCCCCTCCAGGGACTCTATGGCTACACCTTC	CASTPLQGLYGYTF
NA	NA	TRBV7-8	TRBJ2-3	TGTGCCAGCAGCTTAGGGCCCGGGGCCGTGGGGACAGATACGCAGTATTTT	CASSLGPGAVGTDTQYF
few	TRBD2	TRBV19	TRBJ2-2	TGTGCCGGGAGCGGGAGGAGCACCGGGGAGCTGTTTTTT	CAGSGRSTGELFF
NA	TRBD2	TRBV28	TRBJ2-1	TGTGCCAGCAGGACTAGCGGGACCTCTACCAATGAGCAGTTCTTC	CASRTSGTSTNEQFF
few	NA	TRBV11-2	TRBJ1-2	TGTGCCAGCAGATTATACCATGGCTATGGCTACACCTTC	CASRLYHGYGYTF
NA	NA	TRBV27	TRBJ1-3	TGTGCCAGCAGCCACCGGGGGACTGGAAACACCATATATTTT	CASSHRGTGNTIYF
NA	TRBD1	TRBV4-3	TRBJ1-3	TGCGCCAGCAGCCGACTTCAGGGGGAAGGAAACACCATATATTTT	CASSRLQGEGNTIYF
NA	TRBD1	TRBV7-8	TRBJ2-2	TGTGCCAGCACCCTACAACAGGGGGCTGCCGGGGAGCTGTTTTTT	CASTLQQGAAGELFF
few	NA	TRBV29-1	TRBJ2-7	TGCAGCGCCCTCACCCACGAGCAGTACTTC	CSALTHEQYF
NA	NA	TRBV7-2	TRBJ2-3	TGTGCCAGCAGCTTGGCAGGCGGCTCAGCTAGCACAGATACGCAGTATTTT	CASSLAGGSASTDTQYF
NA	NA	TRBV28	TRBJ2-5	TGTGCCAGCAAAAAGGGGGGGGGACTCCAAGAGACCCAGTACTTC	CASKKGGGLQETQYF
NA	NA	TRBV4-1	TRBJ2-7	TGCGCCAGCAGCCGCGAGGGCCTAGAGGGTATCGAGCAGTACTTC	CASSREGLEGIEQYF
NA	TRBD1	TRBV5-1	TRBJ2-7	TGCGCCAGCAGCTACGGACAGGGGACGTACGAGCAGTACTTC	CASSYGQGTYEQYF
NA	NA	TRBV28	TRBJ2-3	TGTGCCAGCAGTTTGTGGGGGACTCATTCTAGTTCGCAGTATTTT	CASSLWGTHSSSQYF
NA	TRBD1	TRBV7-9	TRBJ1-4	TGTGCCAGCAGCCTGGGACAGGGAAACGAAAAACTGTTTTTT	CASSLGQGNEKLFF
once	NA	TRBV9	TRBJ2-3	TGTGCCAGCAGCGTATTTGGGGGAGATACGCAGTATTTT	CASSVFGGDTQYF
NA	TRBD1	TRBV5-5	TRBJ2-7	TGTGCCAGCAGCTGGGGGGACAGGGAAGCCTACGAGCAGTACTTC	CASSWGDREAYEQYF
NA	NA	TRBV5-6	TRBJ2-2	TGTGCCAGCAGCTTGGGGGGCCCTAGCGTATCGAACACCGGGGAGCTGTTTTTT	CASSLGGPSVSNTGELFF
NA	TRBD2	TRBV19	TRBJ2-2	TGTGCCAGTATGCAGCGGGAGTGGGCCGGGGAGCTGTTTTTT	CASMQREWAGELFF
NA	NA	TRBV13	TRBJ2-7	TGTGCCAGCAGCTTAGGGGTCTCCTCCTACGAGCAGTACTTC	CASSLGVSSYEQYF
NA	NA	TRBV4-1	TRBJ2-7	TGCGCCAGCAGCCAAGTGGCAGGGTTATCCTACGAGCAGTACTTC	CASSQVAGLSYEQYF
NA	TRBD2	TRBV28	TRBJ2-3	TGTGCCAGCGGGAGGGCCACAGATACGCAGTATTTT	CASGRATDTQYF
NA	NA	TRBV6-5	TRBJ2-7	TGTGCCAGCAGCCCCGACGGGGACCGCGAGCAGTACTTC	CASSPDGDREQYF
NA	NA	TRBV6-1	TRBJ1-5	TGTGCCAGCAGCGGATGGGTGGGGAGCAATCAGCCCCAGCATTTT	CASSGWVGSNQPQHF
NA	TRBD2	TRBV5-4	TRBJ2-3	TGTGCCAGCCGTAGCGGGACAGATACGCAGTATTTT	CASRSGTDTQYF
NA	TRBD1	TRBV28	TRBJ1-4	TGTGCCAGCAGTCCCCAGACAGGGAGGGGTGAAAAACTGTTTTTT	CASSPQTGRGEKLFF
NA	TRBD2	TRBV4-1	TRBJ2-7	TGCGCCAGCAGGTTAACTAGCGGGAGTTCCTACGAGCAGTACTTC	CASRLTSGSSYEQYF
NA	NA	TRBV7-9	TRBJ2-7	TGTGCCAGCAGCTTGTACTCGACATCCGAGCAGTACTTC	CASSLYSTSEQYF
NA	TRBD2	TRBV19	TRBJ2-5	TGTGCCAGTAGTATAGATCGGGGGGGGACCCAGTACTTC	CASSIDRGGTQYF
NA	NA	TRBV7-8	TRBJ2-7	TGTGCCAGCAGCTTAACCCCTAACGAGCAGTACTTC	CASSLTPNEQYF
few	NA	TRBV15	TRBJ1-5	TGTGCCACCAGCAGAGTCTTTGGAAATCAGCCCCAGCATTTT	CATSRVFGNQPQHF
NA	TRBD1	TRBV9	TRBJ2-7	TGTGCCAGCAGCTCAGGGGGCTCCTACGAGCAGTACTTC	CASSSGGSYEQYF
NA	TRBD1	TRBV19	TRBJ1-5	TGTGCCAGTAGTAGTTACGACAGGGGCCTCGAGCCCCAGCATTTT	CASSSYDRGLEPQHF